The 13 T cell receptor beta chains below come from one sample, sequenced in a study of Ad26.COV2.S vaccination and SARS-CoV-2 variants. Sequencing was performed with immunoSEQ multiplex PCR; in TCRdb, only in-frame clones are kept and a portion is missing. The repertoire holds 350,000 to 400,000 clones, with 89% as singletons. Sample treatment: some 20 received Ad26.COV2.S at low or high dose, single or two shots; 5 received placebo; per-sample allocation not given. Sampling was performed 63 days after the first vaccine or placebo injection. Sequenced material: peripheral blood, taken in a trial of Ad26.COV2.S vaccine versus placebo. The receptors were sampled from a person between 18 and 65 years old who received the Ad26.COV2.S COVID-19 vaccine or a placebo.

V gene TRBV5-1 combines with J gene TRBJ2-2, with TRBD2 as a possible D gene (5 bases). The CDR3 extends over 17 amino acids. CDR1 SGHRS and CDR2 YFSETQ come from the germline V gene. Trimming stripped 4 bases from V and 6 bases from J, with 22 bases between. For the CDR3, the DNA is TGCGCCAGCAGCGCGGATAGCGCCACACCCCGGGCCGGGGAGCTGTTTTTT. Its protein is CASSADSATPRAGELFF.

The chain has TRBV29-1 and TRBJ2-2; TRBD1 aligns across 7 bases. The ends lost 1 base at V and 8 bases at J; junction bases unmatched: 7. CDR3 length: 14 amino acids. The V gene's germline CDR1 is SQVTM and CDR2 ANQGSEA. This CDR3 is CSVEAHRGTGELFF. In DNA form, the CDR3 reads TGCAGCGTTGAAGCCCACAGGGGAACGGGGGAGCTGTTTTTT.

This chain links TRBV5-4 with TRBJ2-3; D gene ambiguous. Between the trimmed V and J ends, which lost 0 bases and 2 bases, there was a span of 4 bases. Germline-derived CDR1 and CDR2 are SGHNT and YYREEE (reference sequence). The CDR3 totals 13 residues. The CDR3 protein is CASSLVPTDTQYF. CDR3 in DNA: TGTGCCAGCAGCTTGGTTCCCACAGATACGCAGTATTTT.

The chain uses TRBV2 and TRBJ2-3, with D perhaps matching TRBD2 (6 bases). Trimming pared 3 bases from V and 2 bases from J, leaving 9 bases between. Germline CDR1 and CDR2: SNHLY and FYNNEI. This CDR3 has 14 residues. CDR3 in DNA: TGTGCCAGCAGTGACGGGACTGCCACAGATACGCAGTATTTT. As protein: CASSDGTATDTQYF.

CDR3 DNA sequence: TGTGCCAGCAGTTTTGGACAGCCTAATTCACCCCTCCACTTT. This sequence encodes CASSFGQPNSPLHF. V is TRBV27 and J is TRBJ1-6; perhaps TRBD1 as D (6 bases). There are 14 residues in the CDR3. Deletions cut 3 bases from V and 6 bases from J, with 9 bases between. The germline gives CDR1 MNHEY, CDR2 SMNVEV (reference sequence).

The gene calls are TRBV5-1 and TRBJ2-7; no clear D. This CDR3 region has 14 residues. Germline loops: CDR1 SGHRS, CDR2 YFSETQ. With 0 bases removed from V and 6 bases from J, the gap between germline ends came to 13 bases. The CDR3 bases are TGCGCCAGCAGCTTGGACGATTCGGGTTCCGAGCAGTACTTC. Its protein product is CASSLDDSGSEQYF.

This chain links TRBV1 with TRBJ2-7; TRBD1 is the table's D call, not checked against the DNA. TRBV1 is designated a pseudogene. CDR3 length equals 15 residues. Here the CDR3 reads CTSGSLDRDFYEQYF. CDR3 sequence (DNA): TGCACCAGCGGCAGTCTGGACAGGGATTTCTACGAGCAGTACTTC.

The chain links TRBV29-1 to TRBJ2-5; a weak D match, TRBD2 (5 bases). V was cut by 7 bases and J by 4 bases, with 16 bases left in between. CDR1 and CDR2 from the germline V gene are SQVTM and ANQGSEA. This CDR3 contains 13 residues. The CDR3, as DNA: TGCAGCGCCACCCCCACGGCGGGAGAGACCCAGTACTTC. Translating it yields CSATPTAGETQYF.

The chain links TRBV11-3 to TRBJ1-3, with 8 bases fitting TRBD1. This CDR3 has 17 amino acids. Germline V gene data show CDR1 as SGHNT and CDR2 as YENEEA. V lost 0 bases to trimming and J lost 2 bases; unmatched junction nucleotides: 6. CDR3 sequence (DNA): TGTGCCAGCAGCTTAGATGGCAGGGGGCCGCCTGGAAACACCATATATTTT. This codes for CASSLDGRGPPGNTIYF. The full variable domain, with the rest looked up from reference TRBV11-3 and TRBJ1-3, is EAGVVQSPRYKIIEKKQPVAFWCNPISGHNTLYWYLQNLGQGPELLIRYENEEAVDDSQLPKDRFSAERLKGVDSTLKIQPAELGDSAVYLCASSLDGRGPPGNTIYFGEGSWLTVV.

For the CDR3, the DNA is TGTGCCAGCTCACCTTCGCAGGGCTACGAGCAGTACTTC. This gives the protein CASSPSQGYEQYF. The chain joins TRBV18 to TRBJ2-7; tentative D call: TRBD1 (5 bases). The CDR3 sequence is 13 residues long. Germline values: CDR1 KGHSH, CDR2 LQKENI. Trimming removed 3 bases at V and 3 bases at J, with 9 bases between.

This chain links TRBV5-6 with TRBJ2-1; 8 nucleotides line up with TRBD2. Germline CDR1 and CDR2: SGHDT and YYEEEE. J gave up 0 bases and V 5 bases, and 7 bases lay outside the gene matches. The CDR3 covers 16 residues. The CDR3: CASRSTSGSSYNEQFF. CDR3 DNA: TGTGCCAGCAGGTCTACTAGCGGCAGCTCCTACAATGAGCAGTTCTTC.

This CDR3 reads CASSLTIETQYF. CDR3 in DNA: TGTGCCAGCAGTTTAACAATAGAGACCCAGTACTTC. The rearrangement joins TRBV6-5 to TRBJ2-5; D unclear. CDR1 and CDR2 (germline): MNHEY, SVGAGI. This CDR3 contains 12 residues. The V end lost 4 bases, the J end lost 4 bases, and 7 bases lay between the germline ends.

The rearrangement links TRBV19 to TRBJ2-5; no firm D call. Trimming removed 1 base at V and 2 bases at J, with 8 bases between. CDR1 LNHDA and CDR2 SQIVND come from the germline V gene (reference sequence). The CDR3 runs to 14 residues. For the CDR3, the DNA is TGTGCCAGTAGTATAGCAGCTACTCAAGAGACCCAGTACTTC. This gives the protein CASSIAATQETQYF.